Following are 21 T cell receptor beta chains from one sample sequenced in a study of blood T cell repertoires in COVID-19. The repertoire was sequenced with immunoSEQ multiplex PCR; TCRdb's copy has only in-frame clones and lacks some. The table lists roughly 200,000 clones, roughly 86% of them singletons, with around 4.2% in the top ten. The specimen sequenced was PBMCs or T cells enriched from blood (not recorded which). The receptors were gathered from a woman in her twenties or thirties with acute COVID-19.

This chain joins TRBV5-5 and TRBJ1-2; TRBD1 might be the D (6 bases). Between the trimmed V and J ends, which lost 0 bases and 1 base, there was a span of 10 bases. There are 15 residues in the CDR3. Per germline, CDR1 SGHKS and CDR2 YYEKEE (reference sequence). Here the CDR3 DNA reads TGTGCCAGCAGCTTGGGACAGGACCTTAACTATGGCTACACCTTC. Its protein product is CASSLGQDLNYGYTF.

The table lists this clone with a few counts. This chain links TRBV14 with TRBJ2-7; possible D gene TRBD2, 5 bases. Germline V gene data show CDR1 as SGHDN and CDR2 as FVKESK. Trimming removed 1 base from V and 5 bases from J, with 18 bases in between. The CDR3 runs to 16 residues. CDR3 DNA: TGTGCCAGCAGCCAAGGTCGGGGATTGAGGAAAAACGAGCAGTACTTC. Amino acids: CASSQGRGLRKNEQYF.

The chain is built from TRBV5-1 and TRBJ2-5; the D gene is possibly TRBD2 (5 bases). CDR1 and CDR2 from the germline V gene are SGHRS and YFSETQ. The V and J ends lost 4 bases and 2 bases respectively, with 9 bases between them. The CDR3 consists of 13 residues. CDR3 sequence reads: CASSREPQETQYF. CDR3 nucleotides: TGCGCCAGCAGCCGGGAACCGCAAGAGACCCAGTACTTC.

This rearrangement joins TRBV6-5 to TRBJ1-4; D is unclear. CDR1 and CDR2 (germline): MNHEY, SVGAGI. With 6 bases removed from V and 6 bases from J, the gap between germline ends came to 14 bases. The CDR3 is 14 residues long. CDR3 nucleotides: TGTGCCAGCAGCCGACTCGAGGAGTATGAAAAACTGTTTTTT. Its protein is CASSRLEEYEKLFF.

The chain carries TRBV6-5 and TRBJ1-1, with TRBD1 as a possible D gene (6 bases). Deletions cut 9 bases from V and 3 bases from J, with 11 bases between. This CDR3 has 12 amino acids. The V gene's germline CDR1 is MNHEY and CDR2 SVGAGI. CDR3 in DNA: TGTGCCAGTGGACAGCGTTACACTGAAGCTTTCTTT. Encoded protein: CASGQRYTEAFF.

In its sample, this clone was seen once. The rearrangement joins TRBV30 to TRBJ2-1, with 10 bases fitting TRBD2. Trimming took 0 bases from V and 7 from J; bases not matched to a gene: 3. Germline CDR1 is GTSNPN and CDR2 is SVGIG (reference sequence). The CDR3 is 14 residues long. Here the CDR3 reads CAWSVAGGLNEQFF. CDR3 nucleotide sequence: TGTGCCTGGAGTGTAGCGGGGGGGCTTAATGAGCAGTTCTTC.

This clone occurred many times. Here the CDR3 reads CASSRFAIPGQGRNYGYTF. CDR3 nucleotides: TGTGCCAGCAGTCGCTTCGCCATTCCCGGACAGGGCAGGAACTATGGCTACACCTTC. The V call is TRBV6-6, the J call TRBJ1-2; TRBD1 agrees at 8 bases. Germline CDR1 is MNHNY and CDR2 is SVGAGI (reference sequence). Trimming at V came to 5 bases and at J to 2 bases, leaving 19 bases not matched to a gene. The CDR3 has 19 amino acids.

The chain recombines TRBV7-3 with TRBJ2-5; 7 nucleotides agree with TRBD2. Unmatched junction bases numbered 10, after V lost 5 bases and J lost 4 bases. Germline lookup yields CDR1 SGHTA and CDR2 FQGTGA. There are 15 residues in the CDR3. CDR3 DNA: TGTGCCAGCAGCAACCCGGGTTCGGGAGGAGAGACCCAGTACTTC. This translates into CASSNPGSGGETQYF.

The chain joins TRBV5-1 to TRBJ1-2; 12 bases are shared with TRBD1. The junction had 3 bases not matched to a gene; V was cut back by 3 bases and J by 6 bases. From germline, CDR1 is SGHRS and CDR2 YFSETQ. The CDR3 length is 14 residues. CDR3 amino acids: CASSWDRGLNGYTF. The CDR3 DNA is TGCGCCAGCAGCTGGGACAGGGGGCTGAATGGCTACACCTTC.

The genes are TRBV5-1 and TRBJ2-1, with D hard to call. The germline V and J ends were trimmed by 0 bases and 5 bases, with 12 bases remaining between them. Germline V gene lookup returns CDR1 SGHRS and CDR2 YFSETQ. This CDR3 comprises 15 residues. The chain's CDR3 is CASSLGTYLDNEQFF. CDR3 coding DNA: TGCGCCAGCAGCTTGGGTACTTATCTCGACAATGAGCAGTTCTTC.

The V and J genes are TRBV13 and TRBJ1-1, with unresolved D. There are 13 residues in the CDR3. Germline V CDR1 and CDR2: PRHDT, FYEKMQ (reference sequence). V dropped 3 bases and J dropped 3 bases, with 8 bases sitting between them. The CDR3 reads CASSLRDHTEAFF. The CDR3, as DNA: TGTGCCAGCAGCTTGAGGGATCACACTGAAGCTTTCTTT. Together with reference TRBV13 and TRBJ1-1, the CDR3 gives the full variable domain: AAGVIQSPRHLIKEKRETATLKCYPIPRHDTVYWYQQGPGQDPQFLISFYEKMQSDKGSIPDRFSAQQFSDYHSELNMSSLELGDSALYFCASSLRDHTEAFFGQGTRLTVV.

The chain uses TRBV24-1 and TRBJ1-5, with D uncertain. The germline gives CDR1 KGHDR, CDR2 SFDVKD. Between the trimmed V and J ends, which lost 7 bases and 2 bases, there was a span of 17 bases. The CDR3 has 16 residues. The CDR3 DNA is TGTGCCACCAGGTCGGTACCCCTATTCTGCAATCAGCCCCAGCATTTT. Encoded protein: CATRSVPLFCNQPQHF.

J is TRBJ2-5 and V is TRBV4-3; 9 bases map to TRBD2. This CDR3 has 19 residues. Germline-derived CDR1 and CDR2 are LGHNA and YSLEER. The V segment lost 0 bases and the J segment 2 bases; nucleotides outside the gene matches: 13. CDR3 in amino acids: CASSQDRGGLAGLQETQYF. For the CDR3, the DNA is TGCGCCAGCAGCCAAGATCGGGGGGGCCTAGCGGGGCTTCAAGAGACCCAGTACTTC.

This chain joins TRBV7-2 and TRBJ1-6; 8 bases agree with TRBD1. The CDR3 is made up of 16 amino acids. J was trimmed by 3 bases and V by 4 bases; bases with no gene match: 5. Germline V gene lookup returns CDR1 SGHTA and CDR2 FQGNSA. CDR3 in amino acids: CASSSGQGGYNSPLHF. In DNA, the CDR3 is TGTGCCAGCAGCTCTGGACAGGGCGGCTATAATTCACCCCTCCACTTT.

V is TRBV2 and J is TRBJ2-5; tentatively, D is TRBD2 (5 bases). CDR3 length equals 13 residues. Germline V gene sequence: CDR1 SNHLY, CDR2 FYNNEI. Trimming pared 7 bases from V and 7 bases from J, leaving 16 bases between. CDR3 protein: CASITSGEGTQYF. For the CDR3, the DNA is TGTGCCAGCATTACGAGCGGCGAGGGGACCCAGTACTTC.

This CDR3 reads CASSQGFGQGGQPQHF. For the CDR3, the DNA is TGCGCCAGCAGCCAGGGATTCGGACAAGGCGGACAGCCCCAGCATTTT. The chain has TRBV4-1 and TRBJ1-5; D is possibly TRBD1 (5 bases). The CDR3 is 16 residues long. CDR1 MGHRA and CDR2 YSYEKL come from the germline V gene. V gave up 3 bases and J gave up 7 bases, with 19 bases separating them.

This clone appeared a few times. This chain links TRBV30 with TRBJ1-4, with D possibly TRBD1 on 6 matching bases. This CDR3 is 15 amino acids long. Germline V gives CDR1 GTSNPN, CDR2 SVGIG (reference sequence). Trimming removed 1 base from V and 5 bases from J, with 14 bases in between. In DNA form, the CDR3 reads TGTGCCTGGAGTGGCCGCGGACAGCTAAATGAAAAACTGTTTTTT. It is translated as CAWSGRGQLNEKLFF.

The CDR3 loop is CASSPGLLVEQYF. CDR3 DNA sequence: TGTGCCAGCAGTCCGGGACTACTGGTCGAGCAGTACTTC. The V gene is TRBV27, the J gene TRBJ2-7; 7 bases match TRBD2. The CDR3 contains 13 residues. Germline-derived CDR1 and CDR2 are MNHEY and SMNVEV (reference sequence). Trimming removed 5 bases from V and 6 bases from J; junction bases left unmatched: 7.

The chain uses TRBV2 and TRBJ1-1, with D unclear. Germline loops: CDR1 SNHLY, CDR2 FYNNEI. The CDR3 runs 13 residues. V was cut by 8 bases and J by 1 base, with 11 bases left in between. CDR3 amino acids: CASVRLGNTEAFF. The CDR3 DNA sequence: TGTGCCAGCGTGCGGTTGGGGAACACTGAAGCTTTCTTT.

This sequence joins TRBV2 and TRBJ1-4, with D possibly matching TRBD1 (6 bases). Trimming took 7 bases from V and 8 from J, leaving 11 bases between them. Looked up from germline, CDR1 is SNHLY and CDR2 is FYNNEI. The CDR3 spans 12 residues. The CDR3 reads CASKQGREKLFF. In DNA form, the CDR3 reads TGTGCCAGCAAGCAGGGGCGAGAAAAACTGTTTTTT.

The genes are TRBV19 and TRBJ1-4; tentative D call: TRBD1 (6 bases). The CDR3 spans 15 residues. V was trimmed by 8 bases and J by 8 bases, leaving 21 bases between them. Germline lookup yields CDR1 LNHDA and CDR2 SQIVND (reference sequence). In DNA, the CDR3 is TGTGCCAGTGGGGTTCGACAGGTCTTGGGGGAAAAACTGTTTTTT. Its translation: CASGVRQVLGEKLFF.